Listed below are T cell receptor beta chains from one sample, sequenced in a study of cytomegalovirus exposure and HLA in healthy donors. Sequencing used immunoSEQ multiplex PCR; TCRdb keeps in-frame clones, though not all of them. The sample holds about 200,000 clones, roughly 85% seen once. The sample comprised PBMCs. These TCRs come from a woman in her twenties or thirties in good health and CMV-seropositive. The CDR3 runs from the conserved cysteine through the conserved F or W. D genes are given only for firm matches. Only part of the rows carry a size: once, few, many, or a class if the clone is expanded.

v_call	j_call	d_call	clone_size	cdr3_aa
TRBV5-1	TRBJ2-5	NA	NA	CASSADSEETQYF
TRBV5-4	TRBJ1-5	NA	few	CASSLGGSQPQHF
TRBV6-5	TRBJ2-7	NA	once	CASSYAGSTYEQYF
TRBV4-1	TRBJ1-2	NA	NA	CASSQEGGGWGHYGYTF
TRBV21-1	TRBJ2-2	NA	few	CASSKVGALAGGCSTGELFF
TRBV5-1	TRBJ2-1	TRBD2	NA	CASRLAGSYNEQFF
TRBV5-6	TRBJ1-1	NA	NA	CASSSSSGRGTEAFF
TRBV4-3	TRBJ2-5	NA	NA	CASSQGTPHLETQYF
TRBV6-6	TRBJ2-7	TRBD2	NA	CASSWASGYEQYF
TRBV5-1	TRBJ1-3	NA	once	CASSEGAHLSGNTIYF
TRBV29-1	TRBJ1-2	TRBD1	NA	CSVRQGLNYGYTF
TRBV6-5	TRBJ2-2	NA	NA	CASSYSLETGGELFF
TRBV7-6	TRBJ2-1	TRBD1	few	CASSLVVGTGGREQFF
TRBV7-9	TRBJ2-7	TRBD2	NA	CASSGTSRGEQYF
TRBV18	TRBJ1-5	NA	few	CASSSVDGRINQPQHF
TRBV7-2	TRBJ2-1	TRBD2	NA	CASSLSTSGRMYNEQFF
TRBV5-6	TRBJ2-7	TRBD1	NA	CASSRDRTSYEQYF
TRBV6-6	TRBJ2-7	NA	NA	CASSYAEGNEQYF
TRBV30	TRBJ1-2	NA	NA	CAWSEIPGYGYTF
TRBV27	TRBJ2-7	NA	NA	CASSPGFYYEQYF
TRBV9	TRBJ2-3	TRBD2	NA	CASSAGRSSTDTQYF
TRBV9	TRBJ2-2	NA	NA	CASNRNRFGTGELFF
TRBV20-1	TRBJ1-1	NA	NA	CSARPGGEAFF
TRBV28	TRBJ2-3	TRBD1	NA	CASYDRVATDTQYF
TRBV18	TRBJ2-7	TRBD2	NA	CASSPAGEGTYEQYF
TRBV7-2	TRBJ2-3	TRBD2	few	CASSEALAGARSTDTQYF
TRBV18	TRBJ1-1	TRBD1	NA	CASSEGATEAFF
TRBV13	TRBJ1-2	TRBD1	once	CASSTRDSRISYGYTF
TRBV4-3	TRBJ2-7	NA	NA	CASSHELTASYEQYF
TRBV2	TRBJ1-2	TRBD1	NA	CASRTGTAYGYTF
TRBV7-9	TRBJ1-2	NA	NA	CASSLGAHHNYGYTF
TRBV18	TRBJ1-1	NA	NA	CASSPRREMTEAFF
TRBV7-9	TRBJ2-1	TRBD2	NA	CASSSTSGREYNEQFF
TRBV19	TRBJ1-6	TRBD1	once	CASSAGTGSPLHF
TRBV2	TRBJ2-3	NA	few	CASSEDSTQYF
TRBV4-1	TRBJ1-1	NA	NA	CASSRGQDGNTEAFF
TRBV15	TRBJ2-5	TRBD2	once	CATSSPFGREETQYF
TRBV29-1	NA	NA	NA	CSVGTDKSYEQYF
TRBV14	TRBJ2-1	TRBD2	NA	CASRRLAGDEQFF
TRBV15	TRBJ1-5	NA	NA	CATSRDRFSQPQHF
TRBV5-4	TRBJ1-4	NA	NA	CASSLAGSVLESEKLFF
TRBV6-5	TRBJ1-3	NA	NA	CASSRTGESGNTIYF
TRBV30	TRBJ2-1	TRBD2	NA	CALETSGSYNEQFF
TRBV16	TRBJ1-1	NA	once	CASSHPDSTEAFF
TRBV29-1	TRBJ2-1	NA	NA	CSVDRDNNEQFF